The clone carrying this T cell receptor beta chain was counted at least ten times. Its specificity is unknown. The sample comes from a study of cytomegalovirus exposure and HLA in healthy donors. General study points: The HLA-A and HLA-B alleles of most subjects were reportedly predicted accurately from TCR beta sequences.

PCR involved 60 Vbeta and 13 Jbeta primers. Produced via immunoSEQ multiplex PCR; TCRdb's table is partial and in-frame only. The data hold fewer than 250,000 clones, with about 80% observed a single time. The length of the CDR3 is 14 residues. V shed 4 bases and J 7 bases; nucleotides not matched to a gene: 7. The germline gives CDR1 SNHLY, CDR2 FYNNEI. This sequence was found in a middle-aged man in good health and CMV-seronegative. V usage is TRBV2 and J usage is TRBJ1-5; 7 positions agree with TRBD1. The sequenced sample consisted of PBMCs. CDR3 coding DNA: TGTGCCAGCAGTGGACAGGGCCGAGGCCAGCCCCAGCATTTT. It encodes CASSGQGRGQPQHF.